Listed below are T cell receptor beta chains from one sample, sequenced in a study of cytomegalovirus exposure and HLA in healthy donors. Libraries were prepared by immunoSEQ multiplex PCR; TCRdb keeps only in-frame clonotypes and omits some of them. The sample has approximately 130,000 clones; about 85% are singletons. The sample taken for sequencing was PBMCs. Receptors originate from a woman aged 30 to 39 in good health and CMV-seropositive. Both conserved end residues are part of each CDR3. The order of the fields is V gene, J gene, D gene, CDR3 length, CDR3 protein. A D gene is named only where the DNA matches it firmly.

V: TRBV9
J: TRBJ1-1
D: TRBD1
length: 14
CDR3: CASSERTGNTEAFF

V: TRBV5-1
J: TRBJ2-7
D: .
length: 13
CDR3: CASNPIGVGEQYF

V: TRBV28
J: TRBJ1-6
D: TRBD1
length: 15
CDR3: CASRISDRVGSPLHF

V: TRBV30
J: TRBJ2-1
D: TRBD2
length: 14
CDR3: CAWLPSGRGNEQFF

V: TRBV6-5
J: TRBJ2-7
D: .
length: 15
CDR3: CASSQIERVAYEQYF

V: TRBV2
J: TRBJ1-1
D: .
length: 13
CDR3: CASREYMNTEAFF

V: TRBV6-1
J: TRBJ1-6
D: .
length: 13
CDR3: CASSSTGNSPLHF

V: TRBV9
J: TRBJ1-3
D: .
length: 13
CDR3: CASSYGPLEDIYF

V: TRBV28
J: TRBJ1-2
D: TRBD1
length: 14
CDR3: CASSPIGTAYGYTF

V: TRBV6-1
J: TRBJ2-7
D: .
length: 15
CDR3: CASSRGVPEAYEQYF

V: TRBV5-8
J: TRBJ1-1
D: .
length: 13
CDR3: CASSLGPGTEAFF

V: TRBV5-1
J: TRBJ2-2
D: TRBD2
length: 17
CDR3: CASSPSWGGLDTGELFF

V: TRBV10-3
J: TRBJ1-1
D: TRBD1
length: 17
CDR3: CAILPWDRGLPNTEAFF

V: TRBV4-2
J: TRBJ1-1
D: TRBD1
length: 15
CDR3: CASSQRGQGGTEAFF

V: TRBV28
J: TRBJ1-2
D: .
length: 14
CDR3: CASSLSYSNYGYTF

V: TRBV6-6
J: TRBJ2-7
D: .
length: 13
CDR3: CASSYSVDYEQYF

V: TRBV5-1
J: TRBJ2-2
D: .
length: 15
CDR3: CASSFQGEDTGELFF

V: TRBV5-6
J: TRBJ1-4
D: .
length: 15
CDR3: CASSDGGLGNEKLFF

V: TRBV28
J: TRBJ2-7
D: TRBD1
length: 14
CDR3: CASSPQDRVGEQYF

V: TRBV15
J: .
D: TRBD2
length: 15
CDR3: CATSRGDSGSHEQYF

V: TRBV5-1
J: TRBJ1-1
D: .
length: 15
CDR3: CASSSVTQGIGEAFF

V: TRBV19
J: TRBJ2-7
D: TRBD2
length: 15
CDR3: CASGYPGGGNYEQYF

V: TRBV6-5
J: TRBJ2-7
D: .
length: 16
CDR3: CASSYSGGDPSYEQYF

V: TRBV6-6
J: TRBJ1-5
D: .
length: 13
CDR3: CATRRAPNQPQHF

V: TRBV28
J: TRBJ1-2
D: TRBD1
length: 14
CDR3: CAIMTGGVNYGYTF

V: TRBV7-2
J: TRBJ2-7
D: .
length: 15
CDR3: CASSLEDFYTYEQYF

V: TRBV5-1
J: TRBJ2-5
D: .
length: 14
CDR3: CASSFRSLQETQYF

V: TRBV19
J: TRBJ1-1
D: TRBD1
length: 15
CDR3: CASSAPDRMNTEAFF

V: TRBV4-1
J: TRBJ1-2
D: .
length: 13
CDR3: CASSQGQNYGYTF

V: TRBV6-1
J: TRBJ2-1
D: .
length: 13
CDR3: CASRTRSYNEQFF

V: TRBV19
J: TRBJ1-4
D: .
length: 13
CDR3: CASKSIEEEKLFF

V: TRBV5-1
J: TRBJ2-5
D: .
length: 14
CDR3: CASSLRQVEETQYF

V: TRBV5-6
J: TRBJ2-2
D: TRBD2
length: 15
CDR3: CASSSGAGYTGELFF

V: TRBV7-9
J: TRBJ2-7
D: .
length: 12
CDR3: CSSSLARDEQYF

V: TRBV5-1
J: TRBJ1-1
D: TRBD1
length: 15
CDR3: CASSRDSAVRTEAFF

V: TRBV29-1
J: TRBJ1-1
D: .
length: 14
CDR3: CSVEYDTMNTEAFF

V: TRBV5-6
J: TRBJ2-2
D: .
length: 12
CDR3: CASSPGTGELFF

V: TRBV21-1
J: TRBJ1-1
D: .
length: 15
CDR3: CASSKVEHLNTEAFF

V: TRBV28
J: TRBJ1-3
D: .
length: 15
CDR3: CASSFPPGYGNTIYF

V: TRBV30
J: TRBJ1-4
D: .
length: 13
CDR3: CAWSVTENEKLFF

V: TRBV2
J: TRBJ2-7
D: .
length: 13
CDR3: CASIRERSYEQYF

V: TRBV6-6
J: TRBJ2-1
D: .
length: 15
CDR3: CASSYGGSSYNEQFF

V: TRBV29-1
J: TRBJ2-3
D: TRBD1
length: 13
CDR3: CSVEVGQGDTQYF

V: TRBV30
J: TRBJ1-2
D: TRBD1
length: 13
CDR3: CAWSLQGAYGYTF

V: TRBV27
J: TRBJ2-1
D: .
length: 15
CDR3: CASSPQSSGVNEQFF